Below are 13 T cell receptor beta chains sequenced from a single sample in a study of blood T cell repertoires in COVID-19. Produced via immunoSEQ multiplex PCR; TCRdb's table is partial and in-frame only. This sample has more than 90,000 clones, with about 81% found just once. Source material: peripheral blood. These receptors all come from a man aged 60 to 69 with acute or convalescent COVID-19.

On this clone itself: The sample contains more than one DNA sequence encoding this CDR3. The rearrangement joins TRBV5-1 to TRBJ1-1; 7 bases fit TRBD1. The CDR3 loop spans 14 amino acids. J lost 1 base, V lost 5 bases, and 5 bases had no gene match. Looked up from germline, CDR1 is SGHRS and CDR2 is YFSETQ. CDR3 bases: TGCGCCAGCAGTTCGACAGGGTCGAACACTGAAGCTTTCTTT. This encodes CASSSTGSNTEAFF.

CDR3 coding DNA: TGTGCCATAAAGGACATTGGCAATCAGCCCCAGCATTTT. Protein sequence: CAIKDIGNQPQHF. The gene calls are TRBV10-3 and TRBJ1-5, with a tentative D call TRBD1 (5 bases). In germline, CDR1 is ENHRY, CDR2 SYGVKD. The CDR3 covers 13 residues. Trimming pared 9 bases from V and 2 bases from J, leaving 11 bases between.

In its sample, this clone was seen once. The rearrangement uses TRBV27 and TRBJ2-1, with D tentatively TRBD1 (6 bases). CDR1 is MNHEY and CDR2 is SMNVEV in the germline V gene (reference sequence). Trimming took off 5 bases at V and 0 bases at J, with 17 bases between the two ends. The CDR3 is 17 residues long. In DNA, the CDR3 is TGTGCCAGCAGTCCCTTGGGTCCAGGGGCCTCCTACAATGAGCAGTTCTTC. Protein sequence: CASSPLGPGASYNEQFF.

The chain employs TRBV11-2 and TRBJ2-1; a possible D gene is TRBD1 (5 bases). Germline V lookup: CDR1 SGHAT, CDR2 FQNNGV. Trimming cost V 5 bases and J 0 bases, with 17 bases left between them. This CDR3 has 17 residues. For the CDR3, the DNA is TGTGCCAGCAGCCCCTCGGTCAGGGTTTTCTCCTACAATGAGCAGTTCTTC. It encodes CASSPSVRVFSYNEQFF.

The V gene is TRBV19, the J gene TRBJ1-6, with D perhaps TRBD1 (5 bases). Germline-derived CDR1 and CDR2 are LNHDA and SQIVND (reference sequence). The CDR3 length is 14 residues. V shed 6 bases and J shed 3 bases, with 9 bases lying between them. CDR3 nucleotide sequence: TGTGCCAGTAGACCGGGGGGCTATAATTCACCCCTCCACTTT. Translated: CASRPGGYNSPLHF.

A note on this clone: The junction and the germline gene differ at one end; a read error may be behind it. This chain connects TRBV6-5 to TRBJ2-7; TRBD2 agrees at 7 bases. The CDR3 covers 13 residues. CDR1 and CDR2 (germline): MNHEY, SVGAGI. The CDR3 here is CASSYSGGRGMDF. As DNA, the CDR3 is TGTGCCAGCAGTTACTCGGGAGGGAGGGGCATGGACTTC.

The chain recombines TRBV29-1 with TRBJ1-1; 7 bases align to TRBD1. The J segment lost 4 bases and the V segment lost 4 bases, leaving 9 bases of the junction unmatched. The CDR3 contains 14 residues. The germline V gene encodes CDR1 SQVTM and CDR2 ANQGSEA. The CDR3 region has the DNA TGCAGCGTTGTGCAGGGGGACATGGTCACTGAAGCTTTCTTT. This gives the protein CSVVQGDMVTEAFF.

Here the CDR3 reads CASTAGDRQEQPQHF. In DNA form, the CDR3 reads TGCGCCAGCACCGCCGGCGACCGCCAGGAACAGCCCCAGCATTTT. The chain employs TRBV5-1 and TRBJ1-5, with no clear D. This CDR3 spans 15 amino acids. V shed 6 bases and J shed 7 bases, with 20 bases lying between them. CDR1 and CDR2 from the germline V gene are SGHRS and YFSETQ.

The chain joins TRBV12-1 to TRBJ1-4; TRBD1 is taken as the D call from the table, unchecked against the DNA. TRBV12-1 represents a pseudogene. The CDR3 contains 19 residues. The CDR3 spells CASSFAKDRGRRTNEKLFF. CDR3 bases: TGTGCCAGCAGCTTTGCGAAGGACAGGGGACGGCGTACTAATGAAAAACTGTTTTTT.

CDR3 sequence (DNA): TGTGCCACCAGTGGGGGCCTAGCGGGGAGTAATGAGCAGTTCTTC. This gives the protein CATSGGLAGSNEQFF. The V gene is TRBV24-1, the J gene TRBJ2-1; TRBD2 matches at 9 bases. Germline V gene lookup returns CDR1 KGHDR and CDR2 SFDVKD. With 5 bases clipped from V and 7 bases from J, the junction kept 8 bases outside the gene matches. The CDR3 totals 15 residues.

Many counts were recorded for this clone. The sample holds other DNA sequences that translate to the same CDR3. V usage is TRBV24-1 and J usage is TRBJ2-2; TRBD2 matches 7 bases. V lost 6 bases and J lost 2; bases outside the gene matches: 8. The CDR3 totals 16 residues. Germline loops: CDR1 KGHDR, CDR2 SFDVKD. The CDR3: CATSPSGGSNTGELFF. The CDR3 DNA reads TGTGCCACCAGTCCTTCGGGAGGAAGTAACACCGGGGAGCTGTTTTTT.

This sequence joins TRBV18 and TRBJ1-6; 7 nucleotides line up with TRBD1. J was trimmed by 5 bases and V by 2 bases; bases with no gene match: 3. Germline loops: CDR1 KGHSH, CDR2 LQKENI. The CDR3 is 15 residues long. The CDR3 region is CASSPDGTDNSPLHF. In nucleotides, the CDR3 is TGTGCCAGCTCACCAGACGGGACAGATAATTCACCCCTCCACTTT.

The rearrangement uses TRBV5-6 and TRBJ1-1; 7 bases match TRBD1. The CDR3 covers 13 residues. With V trimmed by 8 bases and J by 7 bases, 11 bases remained unmatched. Germline CDR1 and CDR2: SGHDT and YYEEEE. This chain's CDR3 is CASQRQGGDEAFF. CDR3 DNA: TGTGCCAGTCAGCGACAGGGTGGGGATGAAGCTTTCTTT.